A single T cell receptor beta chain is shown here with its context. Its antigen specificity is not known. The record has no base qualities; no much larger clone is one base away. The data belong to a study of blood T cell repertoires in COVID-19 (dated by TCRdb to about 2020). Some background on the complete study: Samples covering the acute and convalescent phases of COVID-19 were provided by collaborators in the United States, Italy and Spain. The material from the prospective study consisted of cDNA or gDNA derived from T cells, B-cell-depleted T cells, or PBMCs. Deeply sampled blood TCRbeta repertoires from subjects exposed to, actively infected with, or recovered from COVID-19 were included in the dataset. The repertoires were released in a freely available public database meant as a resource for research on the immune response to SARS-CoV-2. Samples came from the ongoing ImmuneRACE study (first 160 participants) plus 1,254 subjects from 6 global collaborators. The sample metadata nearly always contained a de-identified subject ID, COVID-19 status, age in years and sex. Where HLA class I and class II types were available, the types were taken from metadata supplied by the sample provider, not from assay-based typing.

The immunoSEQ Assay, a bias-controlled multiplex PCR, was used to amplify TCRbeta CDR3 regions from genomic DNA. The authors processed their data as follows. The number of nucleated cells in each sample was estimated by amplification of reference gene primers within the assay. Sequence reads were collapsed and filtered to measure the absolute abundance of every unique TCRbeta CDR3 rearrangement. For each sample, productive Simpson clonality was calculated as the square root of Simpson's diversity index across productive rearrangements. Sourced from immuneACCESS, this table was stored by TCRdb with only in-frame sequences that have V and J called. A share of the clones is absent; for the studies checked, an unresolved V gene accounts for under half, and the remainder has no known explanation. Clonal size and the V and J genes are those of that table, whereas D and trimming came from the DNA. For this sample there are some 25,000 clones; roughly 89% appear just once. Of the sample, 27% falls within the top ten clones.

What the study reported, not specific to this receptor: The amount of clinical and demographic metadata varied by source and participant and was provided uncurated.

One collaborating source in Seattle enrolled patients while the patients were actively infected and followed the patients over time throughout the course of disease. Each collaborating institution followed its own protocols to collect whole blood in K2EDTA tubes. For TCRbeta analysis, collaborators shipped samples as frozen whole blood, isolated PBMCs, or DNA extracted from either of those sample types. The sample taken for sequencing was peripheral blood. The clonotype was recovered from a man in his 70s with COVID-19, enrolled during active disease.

The DNA reads as follows: TGTGCCAGCAGTTTCGACGCCGCGGGGCCCCAGCATTTT. It translates to CASSFDAAGPQHF. The V and J genes are TRBV12-3 or TRBV12-4 and TRBJ1-5, with the D gene call left open. The CDR3 has 13 amino acids, counting the end cysteine and phenylalanine. Just the 39-base CDR3 DNA is kept, in frame starting at base 1. Trimming costs V 3 bases and J 9 bases, and their ends lie 12 bases apart.